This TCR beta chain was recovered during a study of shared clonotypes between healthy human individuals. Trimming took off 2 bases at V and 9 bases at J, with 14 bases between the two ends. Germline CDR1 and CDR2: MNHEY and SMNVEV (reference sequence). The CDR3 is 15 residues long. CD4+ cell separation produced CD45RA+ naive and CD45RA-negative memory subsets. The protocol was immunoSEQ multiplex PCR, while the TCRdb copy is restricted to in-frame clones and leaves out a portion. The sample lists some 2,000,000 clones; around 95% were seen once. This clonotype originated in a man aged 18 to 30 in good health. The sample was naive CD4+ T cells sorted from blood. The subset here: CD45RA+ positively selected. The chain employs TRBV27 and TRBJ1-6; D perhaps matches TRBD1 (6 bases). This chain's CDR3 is CASSLRGRDPSPLHF. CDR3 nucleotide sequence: TGTGCCAGCAGTTTAAGGGGGAGGGATCCTTCACCCCTCCACTTT.